The clone carrying this TCR beta chain came up many times. Hyperthyroidism, newly diagnosed and lasting under 2 months, affected patients aged 18 to 65. Lactation, pregnancy, other autoimmune disease or uncontrolled infection led to exclusion of patients. The data were obtained in a study of T cells in Graves' hyperthyroidism and ophthalmopathy. Losses at the gene ends were 8 bases for V and 2 bases for J; bases not matched to a gene: 8. Germline CDR1 is DFQATT and CDR2 is SNEGSKA (reference sequence). The CDR3 contains 15 residues. RNA transcripts were the template for amplifying TCR beta CDR3 regions. HTBI primers drove first-round RT-PCR of the TCR CDR3. TCRdb independently ran MiXCR on the multiplex PCR reads; one entry per CDR3 protein. The sample shows roughly 420,000 distinct CDR3 sequences, more than 15% of them seen only once.

The chain employs TRBV20-1 and TRBJ2-7, with 14 bases that match TRBD2. The sequenced sample consisted of blood. This receptor was identified in a woman aged 18-29 years with Graves' hyperthyroidism. CDR3 protein: CSPVGLAGGTYEQYF. CDR3 coding DNA: TGCAGTCCCGTTGGACTAGCGGGAGGAACCTACGAGCAGTACTTC.